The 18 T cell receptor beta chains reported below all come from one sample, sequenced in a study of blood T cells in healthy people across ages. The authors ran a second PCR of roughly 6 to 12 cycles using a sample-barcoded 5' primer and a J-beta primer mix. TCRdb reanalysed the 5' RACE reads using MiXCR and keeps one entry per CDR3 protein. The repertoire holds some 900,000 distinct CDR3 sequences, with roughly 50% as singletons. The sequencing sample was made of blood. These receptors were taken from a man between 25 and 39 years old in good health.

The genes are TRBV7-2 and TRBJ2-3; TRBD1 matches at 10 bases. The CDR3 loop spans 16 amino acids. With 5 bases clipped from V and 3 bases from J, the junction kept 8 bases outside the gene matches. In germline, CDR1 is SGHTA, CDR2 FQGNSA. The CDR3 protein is CASSHPTGGTTDTQYF. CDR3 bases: TGTGCCAGCAGCCACCCGACAGGGGGCACTACAGATACGCAGTATTTT.

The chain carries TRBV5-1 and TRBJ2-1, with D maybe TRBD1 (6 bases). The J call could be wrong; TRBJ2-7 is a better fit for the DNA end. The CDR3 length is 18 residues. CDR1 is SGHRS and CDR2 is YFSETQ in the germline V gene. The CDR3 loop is CASSLVPRVDGGYNEQYF. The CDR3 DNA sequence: TGCGCCAGCAGCTTGGTCCCCAGGGTTGATGGGGGCTACAATGAGCAGTACTTC.

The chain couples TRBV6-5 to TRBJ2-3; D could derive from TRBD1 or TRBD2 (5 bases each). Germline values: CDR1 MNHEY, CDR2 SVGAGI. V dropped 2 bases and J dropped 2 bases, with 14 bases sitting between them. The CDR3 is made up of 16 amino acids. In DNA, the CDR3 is TGTGCCAGCAGTTACCAGGGACGGACCATCACAGATACGCAGTATTTT. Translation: CASSYQGRTITDTQYF.

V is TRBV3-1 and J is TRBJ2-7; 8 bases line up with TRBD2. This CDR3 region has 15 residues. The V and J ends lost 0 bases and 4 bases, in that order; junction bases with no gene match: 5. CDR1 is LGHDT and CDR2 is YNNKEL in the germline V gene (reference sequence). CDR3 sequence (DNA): TGTGCCAGCAGCCAAGATTCCAGCGGGGGTTACGAGCAGTACTTC. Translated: CASSQDSSGGYEQYF.

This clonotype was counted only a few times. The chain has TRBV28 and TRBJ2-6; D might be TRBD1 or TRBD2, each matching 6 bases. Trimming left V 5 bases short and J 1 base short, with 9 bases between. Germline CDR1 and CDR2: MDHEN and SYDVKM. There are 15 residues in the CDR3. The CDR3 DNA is TGTGCCAGCAGTCCGGGGGCTTCTGGGGCCAACGTCCTGACTTTC. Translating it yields CASSPGASGANVLTF.

CDR3 sequence reads: CSVARTSGRIETQYF. CDR3 bases: TGCAGCGTAGCTAGGACTAGCGGGAGGATAGAGACCCAGTACTTC. V gene TRBV29-1 combines with J gene TRBJ2-5; TRBD2 matches at 14 bases. This CDR3 is built from 15 residues. CDR1 and CDR2 (germline): SQVTM, ANQGSEA. The V segment lost 6 bases and the J segment 4 bases; nucleotides outside the gene matches: 7.

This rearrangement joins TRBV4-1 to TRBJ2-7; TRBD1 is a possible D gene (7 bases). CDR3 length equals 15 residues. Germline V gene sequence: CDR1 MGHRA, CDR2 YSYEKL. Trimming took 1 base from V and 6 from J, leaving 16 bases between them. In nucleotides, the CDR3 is TGCGCCAGCAGCCAAGTTGGAGGGGGCTCTTTCGAGCAGTACTTC. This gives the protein CASSQVGGGSFEQYF.

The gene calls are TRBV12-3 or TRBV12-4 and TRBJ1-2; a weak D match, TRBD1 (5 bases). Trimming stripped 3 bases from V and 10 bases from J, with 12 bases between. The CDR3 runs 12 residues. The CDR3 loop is CASSLGRVDYTF. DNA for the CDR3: TGTGCCAGCAGTTTGGGCAGGGTTGACTACACCTTC.

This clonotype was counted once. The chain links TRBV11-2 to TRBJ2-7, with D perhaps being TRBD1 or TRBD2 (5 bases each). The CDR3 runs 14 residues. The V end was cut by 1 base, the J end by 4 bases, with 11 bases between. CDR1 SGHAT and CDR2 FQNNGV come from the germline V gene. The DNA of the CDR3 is TGTGCCAGCAGCTTAGGAGAGGGGTGGTACGAGCAGTACTTC. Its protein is CASSLGEGWYEQYF.

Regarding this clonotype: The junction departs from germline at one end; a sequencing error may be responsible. The CDR3 loop is CSARQPDGSSNNEQFF. DNA for the CDR3: TGCAGTGCGCGACAGCCTGACGGGAGCTCCAACAATGAGCAGTTCTTC. The chain is built from TRBV20-1 and TRBJ2-1; D perhaps matches TRBD2 (6 bases). The germline V gene has CDR1 DFQATT and CDR2 SNEGSKA (reference sequence). This CDR3 spans 16 amino acids.

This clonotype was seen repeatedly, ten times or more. The CDR3 nucleotides read TGTGCCAGCAGTCGCGAGGGGGGGCTATCCTACAATGAGCAGTTCTTC. It encodes CASSREGGLSYNEQFF. The chain carries TRBV4-2 and TRBJ2-1; weak D call: TRBD2 (7 bases). The germline gives CDR1 LGHNA, CDR2 YNFKEQ. The CDR3 runs to 16 residues. Trimming removed 6 bases at V and 1 base at J, with 16 bases between.

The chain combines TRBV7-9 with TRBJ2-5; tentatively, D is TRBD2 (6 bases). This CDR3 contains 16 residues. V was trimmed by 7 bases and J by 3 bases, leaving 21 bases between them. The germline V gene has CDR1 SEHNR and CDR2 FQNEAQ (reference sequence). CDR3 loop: CASTAITGTSKETQYF. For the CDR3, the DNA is TGTGCCAGCACCGCGATTACCGGGACTTCGAAAGAGACCCAGTACTTC.

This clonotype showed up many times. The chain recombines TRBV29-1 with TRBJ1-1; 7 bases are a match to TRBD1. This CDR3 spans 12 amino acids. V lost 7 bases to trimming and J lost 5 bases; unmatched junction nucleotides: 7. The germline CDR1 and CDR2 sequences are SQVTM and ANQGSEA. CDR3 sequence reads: CSDRGGDTEAFF. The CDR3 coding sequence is TGCAGCGACAGGGGAGGAGATACTGAAGCTTTCTTT.

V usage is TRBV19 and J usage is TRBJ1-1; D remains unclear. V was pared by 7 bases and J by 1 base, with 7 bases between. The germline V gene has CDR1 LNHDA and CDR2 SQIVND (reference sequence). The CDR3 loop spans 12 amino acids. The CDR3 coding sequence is TGTGCCAGTACCCCGGAGAACACTGAAGCTTTCTTT. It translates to CASTPENTEAFF. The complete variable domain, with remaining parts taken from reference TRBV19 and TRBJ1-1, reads DGGITQSPKYLFRKEGQNVTLSCEQNLNHDAMYWYRQDPGQGLRLIYYSQIVNDFQKGDIAEGYSVSREKKESFPLTVTSAQKNPTAFYLCASTPENTEAFFGQGTRLTVV.

The CDR3 reads CAWRVYSGNTIYF. CDR3 in DNA: TGTGCCTGGAGAGTTTATTCTGGAAACACCATATATTTT. V and J are TRBV30 and TRBJ1-3; D unresolved. The CDR3 is made up of 13 amino acids. The V gene lost 3 bases and the J gene lost 1 base, with 7 bases spanning the gap. CDR1 and CDR2 (germline): GTSNPN, SVGIG (reference sequence). Using reference TRBV30 and TRBJ1-3 for the parts outside the CDR3, the full variable domain is SQTIHQWPATLVQPVGSPLSLECTVEGTSNPNLYWYRQAAGRGLQLLFYSVGIGQISSEVPQNLSASRPQDRQFILSSKKLLLSDSGFYLCAWRVYSGNTIYFGEGSWLTVV.

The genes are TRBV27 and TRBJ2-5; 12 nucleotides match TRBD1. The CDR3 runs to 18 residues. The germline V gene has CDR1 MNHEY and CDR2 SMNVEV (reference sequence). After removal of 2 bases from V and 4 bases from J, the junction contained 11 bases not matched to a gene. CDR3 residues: CASSLVGTGGRARETQYF. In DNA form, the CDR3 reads TGTGCCAGCAGTTTAGTTGGGACAGGGGGCAGAGCCCGAGAGACCCAGTACTTC.

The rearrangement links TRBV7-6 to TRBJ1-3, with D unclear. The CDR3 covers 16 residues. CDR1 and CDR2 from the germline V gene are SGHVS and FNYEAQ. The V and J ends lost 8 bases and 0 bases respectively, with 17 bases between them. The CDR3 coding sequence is TGTGCCAGCGGCGAGGCAGCAAAATTCTCTGGAAACACCATATATTTT. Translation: CASGEAAKFSGNTIYF.

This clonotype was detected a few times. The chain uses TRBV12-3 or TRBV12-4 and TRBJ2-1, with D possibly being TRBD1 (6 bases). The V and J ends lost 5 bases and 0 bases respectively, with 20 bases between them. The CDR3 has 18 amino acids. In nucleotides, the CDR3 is TGTGCCAGCAGTCCTCAATCCTACAGGGCGTACTCCTACAATGAGCAGTTCTTC. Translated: CASSPQSYRAYSYNEQFF.